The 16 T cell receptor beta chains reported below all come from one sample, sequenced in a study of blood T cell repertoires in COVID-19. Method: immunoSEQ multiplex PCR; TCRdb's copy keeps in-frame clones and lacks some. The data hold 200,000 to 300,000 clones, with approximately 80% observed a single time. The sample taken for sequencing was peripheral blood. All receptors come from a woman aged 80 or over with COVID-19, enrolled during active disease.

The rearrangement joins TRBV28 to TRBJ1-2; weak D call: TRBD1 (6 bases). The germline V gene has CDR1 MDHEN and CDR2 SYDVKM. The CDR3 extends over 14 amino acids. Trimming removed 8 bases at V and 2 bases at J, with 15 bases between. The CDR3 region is CASHSRQGNYGYTF. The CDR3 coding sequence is TGTGCCAGCCACTCCAGGCAGGGGAACTATGGCTACACCTTC.

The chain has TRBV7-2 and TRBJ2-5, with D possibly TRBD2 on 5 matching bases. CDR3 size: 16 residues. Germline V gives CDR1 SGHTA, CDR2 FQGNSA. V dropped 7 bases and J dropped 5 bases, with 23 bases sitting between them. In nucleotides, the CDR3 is TGTGCCAGCACCCTCCAGAGGGCCCTCTCGGGGGAGACCCAGTACTTC. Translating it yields CASTLQRALSGETQYF. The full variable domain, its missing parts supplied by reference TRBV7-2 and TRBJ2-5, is GAGVSQSPSNKVTEKGKDVELRCDPISGHTALYWYRQSLGQGLEFLIYFQGNSAPDKSGLPSDRFSAERTGGSVSTLTIQRTQQEDSAVYLCASTLQRALSGETQYFGPGTRLLVL.

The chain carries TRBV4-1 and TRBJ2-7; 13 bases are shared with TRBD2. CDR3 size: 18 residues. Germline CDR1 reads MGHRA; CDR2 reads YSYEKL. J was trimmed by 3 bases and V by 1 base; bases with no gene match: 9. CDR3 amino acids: CASSQGTSGRPDSYEQYF. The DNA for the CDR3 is TGCGCCAGCAGCCAAGGGACTAGCGGGAGACCCGATAGCTACGAGCAGTACTTC.

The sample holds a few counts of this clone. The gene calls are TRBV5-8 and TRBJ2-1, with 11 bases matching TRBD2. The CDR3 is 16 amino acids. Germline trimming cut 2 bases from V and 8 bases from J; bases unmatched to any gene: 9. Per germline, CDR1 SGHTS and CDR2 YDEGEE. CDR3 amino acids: CASSFSGGAVRDEQFF. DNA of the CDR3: TGTGCCAGCAGCTTTAGCGGGGGGGCCGTGAGAGATGAGCAGTTCTTC. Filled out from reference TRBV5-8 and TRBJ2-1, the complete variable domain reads EAGVTQSPTHLIKTRGQQATLRCSPISGHTSVYWYQQALGLGLQFLLWYDEGEERNRGNFPPRFSGRQFPNYSSELNVNALELEDSALYLCASSFSGGAVRDEQFFGPGTRLTVL.

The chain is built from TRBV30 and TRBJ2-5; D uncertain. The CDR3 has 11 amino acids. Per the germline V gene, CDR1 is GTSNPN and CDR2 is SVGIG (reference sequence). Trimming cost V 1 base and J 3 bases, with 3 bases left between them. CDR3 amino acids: CAWSAEETQYF. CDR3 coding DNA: TGTGCCTGGAGTGCCGAAGAGACCCAGTACTTC.

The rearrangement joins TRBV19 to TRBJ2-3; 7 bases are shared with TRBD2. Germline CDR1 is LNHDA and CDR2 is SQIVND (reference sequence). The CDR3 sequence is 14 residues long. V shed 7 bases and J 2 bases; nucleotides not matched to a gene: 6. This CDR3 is CASKVGGPTDTQYF. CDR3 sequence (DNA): TGTGCCAGTAAAGTGGGAGGGCCCACAGATACGCAGTATTTT.

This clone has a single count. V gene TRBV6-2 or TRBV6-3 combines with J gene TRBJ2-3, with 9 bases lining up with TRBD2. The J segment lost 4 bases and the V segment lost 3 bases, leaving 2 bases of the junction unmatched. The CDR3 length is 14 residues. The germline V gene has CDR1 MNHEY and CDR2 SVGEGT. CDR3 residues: CASSYSGSPDTQYF. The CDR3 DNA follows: TGTGCCAGCAGTTATAGCGGGAGCCCAGATACGCAGTATTTT.

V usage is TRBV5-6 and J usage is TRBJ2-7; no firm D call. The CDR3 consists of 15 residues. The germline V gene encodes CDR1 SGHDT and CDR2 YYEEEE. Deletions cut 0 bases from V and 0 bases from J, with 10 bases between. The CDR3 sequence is CASSLGAGNSYEQYF. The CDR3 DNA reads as TGTGCCAGCAGCTTGGGGGCAGGTAACTCCTACGAGCAGTACTTC.

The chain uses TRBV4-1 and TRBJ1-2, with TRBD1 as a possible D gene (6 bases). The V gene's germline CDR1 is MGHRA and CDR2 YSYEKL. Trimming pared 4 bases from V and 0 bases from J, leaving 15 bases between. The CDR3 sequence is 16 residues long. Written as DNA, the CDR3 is TGCGCCAGCAGCCCAAGGGGGGGCAGAACTAACTATGGCTACACCTTC. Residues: CASSPRGGRTNYGYTF.

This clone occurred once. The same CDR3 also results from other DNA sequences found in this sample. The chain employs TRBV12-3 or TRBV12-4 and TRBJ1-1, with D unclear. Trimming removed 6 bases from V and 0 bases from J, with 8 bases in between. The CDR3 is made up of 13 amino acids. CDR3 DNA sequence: TGTGCCAGCAGCAGGCAAGTGAACACTGAAGCTTTCTTT. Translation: CASSRQVNTEAFF.

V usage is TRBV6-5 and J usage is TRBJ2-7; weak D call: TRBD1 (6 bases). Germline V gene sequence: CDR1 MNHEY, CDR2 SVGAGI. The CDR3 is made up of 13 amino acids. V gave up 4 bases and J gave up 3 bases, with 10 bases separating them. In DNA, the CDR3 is TGTGCCAGCAGTTCGCGGACAGACTACGAGCAGTACTTC. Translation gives CASSSRTDYEQYF.

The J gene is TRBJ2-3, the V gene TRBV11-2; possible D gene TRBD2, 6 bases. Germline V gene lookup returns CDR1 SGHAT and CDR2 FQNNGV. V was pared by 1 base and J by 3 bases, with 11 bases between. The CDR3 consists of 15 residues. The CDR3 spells CASSLVMRGTDTQYF. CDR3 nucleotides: TGTGCCAGCAGCTTAGTCATGCGGGGAACAGATACGCAGTATTTT.

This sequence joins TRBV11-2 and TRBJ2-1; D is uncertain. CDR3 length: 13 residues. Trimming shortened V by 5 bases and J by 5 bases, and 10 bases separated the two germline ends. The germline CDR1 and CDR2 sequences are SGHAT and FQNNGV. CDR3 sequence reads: CASSPYANNEQFF. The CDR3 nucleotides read TGTGCCAGCAGCCCGTATGCGAACAATGAGCAGTTCTTC.

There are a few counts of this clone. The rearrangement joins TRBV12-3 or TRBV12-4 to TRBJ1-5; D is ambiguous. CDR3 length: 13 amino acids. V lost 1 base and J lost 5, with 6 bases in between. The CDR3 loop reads CASSLGGYQPQHF. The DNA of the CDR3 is TGTGCCAGCAGTTTAGGAGGGTATCAGCCCCAGCATTTT.

In DNA form, the CDR3 reads TGTGCCAGCAGCGGAAGGACAGGGTCTACTCCTTATGGCTACACCTTC. The encoded protein is CASSGRTGSTPYGYTF. This sequence joins TRBV7-9 and TRBJ1-2, with 8 bases matching TRBD1. Germline V gene data show CDR1 as SEHNR and CDR2 as FQNEAQ (reference sequence). The CDR3 has 16 amino acids. V lost 5 bases, J lost 5 bases, and 13 bases stayed unmatched.

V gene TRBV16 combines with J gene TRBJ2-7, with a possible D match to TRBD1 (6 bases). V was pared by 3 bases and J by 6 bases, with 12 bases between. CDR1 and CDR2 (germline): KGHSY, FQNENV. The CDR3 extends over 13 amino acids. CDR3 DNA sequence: TGTGCCAGCAGCCACCAACAGGGTTCCGAGCAGTACTTC. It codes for CASSHQQGSEQYF.